The 4 T cell receptor beta chains below all came from one sample that was sequenced in a study of naive and memory T cell subsets. Study observations and caveats: Possibly reflecting memory cells re-expressing CD45RA, a few larger clonotypes occurred in naive repertoires, especially CD8.

No antigen has been assigned to these receptors. The beta constant-region primer was an equimolar mix of two oligonucleotides covering TRBC1 and TRBC2. Nested alpha and beta constant-region primers with the SP2 primer drove four PCR rounds on ligated cDNA. TCRdb re-analysed the UMI-ligation and nested PCR reads in MiXCR, keeping a single row per CDR3 protein. The profile shows over 90,000 distinct CDR3 sequences, 11% of them singletons. Specimen: naive CD4+ T cells from blood. The receptors come from a human donor in good health.

The rearrangement joins TRBV11-3 to TRBJ2-7; D gene uncertain. V lost 1 base and J lost 4, with 8 bases in between. There are 13 residues in the CDR3. Germline V CDR1 and CDR2: SGHNT, YENEEA. The CDR3, as DNA: TGTGCCAGCAGCTTAGGGCCGCCGTACGAGCAGTACTTC. It yields the protein CASSLGPPYEQYF.

This clonotype has ten or more counts. This rearrangement joins TRBV20-1 to TRBJ2-7; D remains unclear. The germline V gene encodes CDR1 DFQATT and CDR2 SNEGSKA (reference sequence). Trimming took 1 base from V and 7 from J, leaving 17 bases between them. CDR3 length equals 14 residues. CDR3 sequence reads: CSARVRLPGREQYF. The CDR3 DNA sequence: TGCAGTGCTAGAGTCAGACTCCCGGGTAGGGAGCAGTACTTC.

This clonotype has a count of ten or more. The rearrangement uses TRBV12-3 or TRBV12-4 and TRBJ2-3, with D unclear. V was cut by 5 bases and J by 6 bases, with 12 bases left in between. This CDR3 has 13 amino acids. The CDR3 reads CASSPTARDTQYF. The CDR3 nucleotides are TGTGCCAGCAGTCCTACCGCTAGGGATACGCAGTATTTT.

This clonotype was seen more than once but under ten times. The chain couples TRBV18 to TRBJ1-2; D is undetermined. Germline CDR1 KGHSH, CDR2 LQKENI. The CDR3 is 14 amino acids. V was cut by 1 base and J by 4 bases, with 10 bases left in between. Written as DNA, the CDR3 is TGTGCCAGCTCACCACAGGACGGTCTCTATGGCTACACCTTC. Amino acids: CASSPQDGLYGYTF.